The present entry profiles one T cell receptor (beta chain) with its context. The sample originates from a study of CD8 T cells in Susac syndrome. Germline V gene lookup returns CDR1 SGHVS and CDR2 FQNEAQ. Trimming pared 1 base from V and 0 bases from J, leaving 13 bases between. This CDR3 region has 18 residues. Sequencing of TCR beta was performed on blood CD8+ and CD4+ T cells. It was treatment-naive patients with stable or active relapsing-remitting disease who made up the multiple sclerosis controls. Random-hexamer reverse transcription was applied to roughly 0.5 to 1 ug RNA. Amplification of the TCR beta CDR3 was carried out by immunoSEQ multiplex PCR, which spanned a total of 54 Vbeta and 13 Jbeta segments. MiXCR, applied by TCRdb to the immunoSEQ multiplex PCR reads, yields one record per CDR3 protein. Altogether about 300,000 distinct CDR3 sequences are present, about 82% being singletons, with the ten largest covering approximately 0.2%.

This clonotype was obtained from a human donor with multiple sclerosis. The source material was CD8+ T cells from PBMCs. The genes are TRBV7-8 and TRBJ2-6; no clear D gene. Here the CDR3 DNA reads TGTGCCAGCAGCTTAGATGGTGTACCCCACTCTGGGGCCAACGTCCTGACTTTC. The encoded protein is CASSLDGVPHSGANVLTF.